The clone carrying this TCR beta chain was seen at least ten times. Stated time point: patch test 1, 2 weeks after DPC sensitization. Treatment denoted: therapeutic diphenylcyclopropenone sensitization with weekly scalp DPC. As the library was built, unique molecular identifiers were attached to individual cDNA molecules. In the original processing: TCRs per sample had a median of approximately 100,000 and ranged from about 23,224 to 700,000. TCRdb passed the RACE reads through MiXCR, listing each CDR3 protein once. None of the V and J calls come from the authors' own analysis; TCRdb made them. The sample contains about 360,000 distinct CDR3 sequences, approximately 5.1% of which appear only once. This sample was taken from a study of human T cells and chemical hapten exposure. Overall study context: The sensitizing agent was 2% DPC, placed on roughly 2 cm by roughly 2 cm of upper inner arm skin.

The clonotype was recovered from a woman in her forties or fifties with alopecia areata. Some clones in this sample may be carry-over from other donors' samples. Sample: whole blood, taken in connection with sensitization to the hapten diphenylcyclopropenone (DPC).

The CDR3 DNA sequence: TGTGCCAGCAGTTTAGGCCAGGGAGTACAGCCCCAGCATTTT. Translating it yields CASSLGQGVQPQHF. This chain uses TRBV12-3 or TRBV12-4 with TRBJ1-5; a weak D match, TRBD1 (5 bases). V was trimmed by 1 base and J by 7 bases, leaving 11 bases between them. The CDR3 spans 14 residues.